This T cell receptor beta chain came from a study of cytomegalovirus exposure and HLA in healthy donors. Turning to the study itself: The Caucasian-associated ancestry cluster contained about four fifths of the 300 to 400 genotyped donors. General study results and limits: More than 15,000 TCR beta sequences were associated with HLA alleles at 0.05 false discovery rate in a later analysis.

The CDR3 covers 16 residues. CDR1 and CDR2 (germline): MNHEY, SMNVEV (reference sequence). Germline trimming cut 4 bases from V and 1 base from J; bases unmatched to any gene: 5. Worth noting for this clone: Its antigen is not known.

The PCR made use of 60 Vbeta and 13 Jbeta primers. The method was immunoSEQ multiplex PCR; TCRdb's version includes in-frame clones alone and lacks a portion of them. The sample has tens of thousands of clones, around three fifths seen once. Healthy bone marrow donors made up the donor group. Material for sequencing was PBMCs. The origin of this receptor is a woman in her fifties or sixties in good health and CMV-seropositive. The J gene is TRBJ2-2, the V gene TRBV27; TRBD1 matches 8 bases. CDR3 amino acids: CASSSGTGGNTGELFF. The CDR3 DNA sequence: TGTGCCAGCAGTTCAGGGACAGGAGGGAACACCGGGGAGCTGTTTTTT.